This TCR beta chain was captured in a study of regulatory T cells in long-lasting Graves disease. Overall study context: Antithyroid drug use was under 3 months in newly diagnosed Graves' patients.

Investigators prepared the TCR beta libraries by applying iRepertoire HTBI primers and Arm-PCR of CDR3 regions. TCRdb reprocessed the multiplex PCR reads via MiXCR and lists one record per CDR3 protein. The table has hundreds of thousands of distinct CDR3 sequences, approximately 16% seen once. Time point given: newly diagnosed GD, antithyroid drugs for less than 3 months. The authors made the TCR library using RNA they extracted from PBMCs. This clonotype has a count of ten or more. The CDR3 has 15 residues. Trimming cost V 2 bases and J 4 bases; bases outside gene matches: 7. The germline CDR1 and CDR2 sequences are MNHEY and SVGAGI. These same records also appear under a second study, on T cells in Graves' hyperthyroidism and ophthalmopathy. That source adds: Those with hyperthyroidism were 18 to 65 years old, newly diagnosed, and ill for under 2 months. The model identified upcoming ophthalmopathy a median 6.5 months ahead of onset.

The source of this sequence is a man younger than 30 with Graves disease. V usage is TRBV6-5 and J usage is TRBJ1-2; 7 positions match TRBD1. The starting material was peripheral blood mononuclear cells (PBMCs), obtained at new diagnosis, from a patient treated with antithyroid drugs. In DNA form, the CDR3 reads TGTGCCAGCAGTTACGGGGAGGGGGCGGGCTATGGCTACACCTTC. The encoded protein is CASSYGEGAGYGYTF.